Here is one TCR beta chain with its context. Antigen specificity is unknown. The table came from immunoSEQ multiplex PCR; TCRdb's copy has only in-frame clones and leaves some out. The data show 140,000 or so clones, with approximately 90% seen just once and less than 5% held by the top ten. The data were obtained in a study of T cell responses to AZD1222 COVID-19 vaccine. Study results and caveats: Targeting of unmutated variant regions was reportedly seen in nearly half of spike-specific TCRs.

The CDR3 is 16 residues long. The V segment lost 5 bases and the J segment 4 bases; nucleotides outside the gene matches: 11. Germline CDR1 reads SGHTA; CDR2 reads FQGNSA. The material sequenced was peripheral blood, taken 28 days after the second AZD1222 dose. This sequence was found in an adult who received the AZD1222 COVID-19 vaccine. This chain uses TRBV7-2 with TRBJ2-1; 7 bases line up with TRBD1. CDR3 in amino acids: CASSALQGVGYNEQFF. The CDR3 region has the DNA TGTGCCAGCAGCGCACTCCAGGGGGTGGGGTACAATGAGCAGTTCTTC.